Sequencing of this TCR beta chain was carried out in a study of CD8 T cells in ankylosing spondylitis. Study-wide results and limits: There was reportedly significant enrichment of clones that were disease-linked in matched ankylosing spondylitis synovial fluid. Blood of patients with ankylosing spondylitis appeared to be characterized by a TCR beta motif of about 8 highly homologous variants. Clones linked with disease were CD8+ and fairly uncommon in the peripheral blood.

Libraries for TCR beta were made by quantitative 5'-RACE with molecular barcodes. TCRdb recomputed calls from the 5' RACE reads with MiXCR, one row per CDR3 protein. This table has fewer than 350,000 distinct CDR3 sequences, roughly 10% appearing once. On this clonotype itself: Its antigen is still unknown.

Germline V gene sequence: CDR1 SGHRS, CDR2 YFSETQ. The CDR3 consists of 14 residues. V was shortened by 3 bases and J by 2 bases, with 10 bases between the two germline ends. This rearrangement joins TRBV5-1 to TRBJ2-3; D is possibly TRBD1 (5 bases). What was sequenced was blood, either unsorted or a sorted T cell fraction (not recorded which). The origin of this receptor is a female donor with ankylosing spondylitis or in good health (not recorded which). CDR3 in DNA: TGCGCCAGCAGCTGGGGCAGGGACACAGATACGCAGTATTTT. It is translated as CASSWGRDTDTQYF.